This paragraph reports one T cell receptor beta chain. What it binds is not known. This record comes from a study of blood T cells in healthy people across ages. Study-level points and caveats: TCR beta diversity correlated strongly with naive T cell percentage.

A J-beta primer mix and a sample-barcoded 5' primer were used in a second PCR of roughly 7 to 12 cycles. TCRdb analysed the 5' RACE reads with MiXCR anew, one entry per CDR3 protein. The sample lists 1.5 million to 2 million distinct CDR3 sequences; roughly 32% were seen once. Donors ranged from roughly 6 to 100 years old and were healthy Caucasians in Russia. Staff drew ten milliliters of peripheral blood from each donor. Isolation per sample recovered at least 6 million PBMCs. The sequencing input was blood. This receptor was identified in a woman in her 30s in good health.

The CDR3 protein is CAWSVDRGYGYTF. The CDR3 DNA reads as TGTGCCTGGAGTGTAGACAGGGGATATGGCTACACCTTC. The rearrangement links TRBV30 to TRBJ1-2, with TRBD1 matching over 8 bases. Germline V gives CDR1 GTSNPN, CDR2 SVGIG (reference sequence). After removal of 0 bases from V and 5 bases from J, the junction contained 2 bases not matched to a gene. The CDR3 has 13 residues.